Listed below are T cell receptor beta chains from one sample, sequenced in a study of tumor-infiltrating lymphocytes in primary liver carcinoma. TCRdb re-derived calls from the multiplex PCR reads in MiXCR, one entry per CDR3 protein. The repertoire includes approximately 42,000 distinct CDR3 sequences, roughly 74% of them detected once, and about 37% sits in the top ten. Sequencing was performed on tumor-adjacent normal liver tissue. Receptors originate from a woman in her twenties or thirties with primary liver carcinoma and hepatitis B virus infection. CDR3s include the opening cysteine and the closing phenylalanine or tryptophan. A D gene is named only where the DNA matches it firmly. Size values are once, few and many counts, or a class for expanded clones, and some rows have none.

clone size,D gene,V gene,J gene,CDR3 protein,CDR3 DNA
.,TRBD2,TRBV11-2,TRBJ2-3,CASGHRGSGILTVTQYF,TGTGCCAGCGGCCATCGAGGGAGCGGGATCCTCACAGTTACGCAGTATTTT
few,TRBD2,TRBV20-1,TRBJ2-1,CSVKVWTSDYGEQFF,TGCAGTGTCAAGGTGTGGACTAGCGATTACGGTGAGCAGTTCTTC
.,TRBD2,TRBV19,TRBJ2-1,CASSILLAGGYNEQFF,TGTGCCAGTAGTATACTACTAGCGGGGGGCTACAATGAGCAGTTCTTC
many,.,TRBV30,TRBJ1-6,CAWTRTGNSPLHF,TGTGCCTGGACCAGGACGGGGAATTCACCCCTCCACTTT
.,TRBD1,TRBV6-6,TRBJ2-2,CASGLEDPVRQGGTGELFF,TGTGCCAGTGGTTTGGAGGACCCCGTGAGACAGGGTGGTACCGGGGAGCTGTTTTTT
.,.,TRBV11-1,TRBJ2-2,CASRPSLDTGELFF,TGTGCCAGCAGACCGAGCCTTGACACCGGGGAGCTGTTTTTT
many,TRBD2,TRBV4-2,TRBJ2-3,CASSLGTSGGTDTQYF,TGTGCCAGCAGCCTGGGGACTAGCGGGGGCACAGATACGCAGTATTTT
.,TRBD2,TRBV29-1,TRBJ2-2,CSVLTGGGPVPGELFF,TGCAGCGTCCTCACTGGGGGAGGGCCGGTCCCCGGGGAGCTGTTTTTT
many,TRBD2,TRBV4-3,TRBJ2-3,CASSQEPVTSGRTGVTDTQYF,TGCGCCAGCAGCCAAGAGCCGGTAACTAGCGGGAGGACGGGGGTCACAGATACGCAGTATTTT
.,TRBD2,TRBV7-3,TRBJ2-3,CARSLLAGVTETQYF,TGTGCCAGGAGCTTATTGGCGGGAGTCACAGAAACGCAGTATTTT
.,.,TRBV6-5,TRBJ2-7,CASRTTGFKRYELYF,TGTGCCAGCAGGACGACAGGCTTTAAGAGGTATGAGCTGTACTTC
many,.,TRBV29-1,TRBJ2-2,CSVGFRGGNTGELFF,TGCAGCGTTGGGTTTCGGGGAGGTAACACCGGGGAGCTGTTTTTT
.,.,TRBV7-3,TRBJ2-2,CASSPADMGRVGELFF,TGTGCCAGCAGCCCAGCGGACATGGGGCGCGTTGGGGAGCTGTTTTTT
.,.,TRBV19,TRBJ2-1,CANRGGHEQFF,TGTGCCAATAGAGGGGGTCATGAGCAGTTCTTC
.,.,TRBV11-2,TRBJ2-7,CANSLMGGLGEQYF,TGTGCCAACAGCTTAATGGGGGGGCTTGGCGAACAGTACTTC
.,.,TRBV12-3/TRBV12-4,TRBJ2-1,CVSSLGSFNEQFF,TGTGTCAGCAGTTTAGGGTCATTCAATGAGCAGTTCTTC
.,.,TRBV29-1,TRBJ2-3,CSVVQGATDTHYF,TGCAGCGTGGTACAGGGAGCCACAGATACGCATTATTTT
few,.,TRBV7-9,TRBJ2-7,CASSLESGGYGRKKQYF,TGTGCCAGCAGCTTAGAATCCGGCGGATACGGACGCAAAAAGCAGTACTTC
once,.,TRBV7-9,TRBJ1-2,CASNPPGDLGYTF,TGTGCCAGCAACCCTCCTGGGGACCTTGGCTACACCTTC
once,.,TRBV6-2/TRBV6-3,TRBJ1-2,CANKMDGPAGGYTF,TGTGCCAACAAAATGGACGGACCAGCGGGAGGCTACACCTTC
many,.,TRBV6-5,TRBJ2-7,CASSSRVRAKDEQYF,TGTGCCAGCAGTTCTAGGGTCCGAGCTAAGGACGAGCAGTACTTC
.,.,TRBV6-6,TRBJ2-3,CASSYKTGPRRADTQYF,TGTGCCAGCAGTTACAAGACCGGACCTCGACGCGCAGATACGCAGTATTTT
.,TRBD2,TRBV11-2,TRBJ2-1,CASSTSLAGGYNQQLF,TGTGCCAGCAGCACCTCCCTAGCGGGAGGATACAATCAGCAGTTATTC
.,TRBD1,TRBV24-1,TRBJ2-2,CATSDSRQGNTGELFF,TGTGCCACCAGTGATTCGCGACAGGGGAACACCGGGGAGCTGTTTTTT
.,.,TRBV11-1,TRBJ2-7,CASSLATASHEQYF,TGTGCCAGCAGCTTAGCAACGGCCTCCCATGAACAGTACTTC
.,.,TRBV11-1,TRBJ2-2,CASILVGGTSTGELFF,TGTGCCAGCATCTTAGTGGGTGGTACGAGCACCGGGGAGCTGTTTTTT
.,TRBD2,TRBV29-1,TRBJ2-1,CSVGLTSEDYNELFF,TGCAGCGTTGGGCTGACTAGCGAGGACTACAATGAGCTGTTCTTC
.,.,TRBV6-5,TRBJ2-7,CASRNTGLEQYF,TGTGCCAGCAGGAACACAGGGTTGGAGCAGTACTTC
many,.,TRBV7-9,TRBJ2-7,CASSIDPSYEQYF,TGTGCCAGCAGCATAGACCCATCCTACGAGCAGTACTTC
.,.,TRBV12-3/TRBV12-4,TRBJ2-2,CASKRLGQGRTELFF,TGTGCCAGCAAACGGTTGGGGCAGGGCAGGACGGAGCTGTTTTTT
.,.,TRBV28,TRBJ1-1,CASSLVWIGATEAFF,TGTGCCAGCAGTTTAGTGTGGATAGGGGCAACTGAAGCTTTCTTT
.,TRBD2,TRBV20-1,TRBJ2-5,CSATSGRGLETQYF,TGCAGTGCAACTAGCGGGAGGGGATTGGAGACCCAGTACTTC
.,TRBD2,TRBV7-8,TRBJ2-1,CASSLIPGLADNEHLF,TGTGCCAGCAGCTTAATCCCGGGACTAGCGGACAATGAGCACTTATTC
.,.,TRBV6-6,TRBJ2-3,CASSYTFGSGSTDIQYF,TGTGCCAGCAGTTACACTTTTGGCAGCGGGTCCACAGATATTCAGTATTTT
.,.,TRBV6-5,TRBJ2-3,CASSHSGWDKQYF,TGTGCCAGCAGTCACTCGGGGTGGGATAAGCAGTATTTT
.,.,TRBV19,TRBJ2-1,CVSRGGHEQFF,TGTGTCAGTAGAGGGGGTCATGAGCAGTTCTTC
.,.,TRBV11-2,TRBJ2-1,CASSLGSYNKQFF,TGTGCTAGCAGCTTAGGTTCCTACAATAAGCAGTTCTTC
once,.,TRBV11-2,TRBJ2-3,CTGSFRAASTDTQYF,TGTACCGGCAGCTTCCGAGCGGCTAGCACAGATACTCAGTATTTT
many,TRBD2,TRBV12-3/TRBV12-4,TRBJ2-5,CASSPASGSRETQYF,TGTGCCAGCAGCCCTGCTAGCGGGAGTAGAGAGACCCAGTACTTC
.,.,TRBV6-1,TRBJ1-1,CASSDDPGGSTEAFF,TGTGCCAGCAGTGATGATCCGGGGGGTAGCACTGAAGCTTTCTTT
.,TRBD2,TRBV7-2,TRBJ2-3,CASSLFELATSTGTQYF,TGTGCCAGCAGCTTATTTGAACTAGCGACTAGCACGGGTACGCAGTACTTT
.,.,TRBV4-3,TRBJ2-1,CASNQDPRARSMAQQFF,TGCGCCAGCAACCAGGATCCAAGAGCCCGATCGATGGCGCAGCAGTTCTTC
.,.,TRBV4-1,TRBJ2-4,CANIPEMSRDTSKWYF,TGCGCCAACATCCCAGAGATGAGTAGGGACACGAGCAAGTGGTACTTC
few,TRBD2,TRBV6-2/TRBV6-3,TRBJ2-5,CASSYQGGIQETQYF,TGTGCCAGCAGTTATCAGGGAGGGATCCAAGAGACCCAGTACTTC
.,.,TRBV6-2/TRBV6-3,TRBJ2-7,CISSYQDRAPGYF,TGTATCAGCAGTTACCAGGATCGGGCCCCAGGATACTTC